One sample yielded the 23 T cell receptor beta chains listed below, sequenced in a study of graft-versus-host responses after intestinal transplantation. Data came from immunoSEQ multiplex PCR; TCRdb stores just in-frame clones and leaves some out. The data hold about 47,000 clones, with 95% observed a single time. No cognate antigen is known for these TCRs. Source: unstimulated CD8+ T cells sorted from spleen or lymph node cells, taken before transplant. Receptor source: a human donor who was the organ donor for an intestinal transplant.

The rearrangement links TRBV19 to TRBJ1-2; D remains ambiguous. Germline V gene sequence: CDR1 LNHDA, CDR2 SQIVND (reference sequence). The CDR3 is made up of 15 amino acids. V dropped 6 bases and J dropped 4 bases, with 18 bases sitting between them. DNA of the CDR3: TGTGCCAGTAGCGCCCCGGGTCGTACACTCTATGGCTACACCTTC. This translates into CASSAPGRTLYGYTF.

In its sample, this clone was seen once. This chain connects TRBV2 to TRBJ1-6, with 8 bases matching TRBD1. Germline V gene sequence: CDR1 SNHLY, CDR2 FYNNEI. This CDR3 spans 14 amino acids. V shed 7 bases, J shed 9 bases, and the junction held 8 bases outside the gene matches. This CDR3 is CASIEGGTGSPLHF. The CDR3, as DNA: TGTGCCAGCATCGAGGGGGGGACAGGTTCACCCCTCCACTTT.

The rearrangement uses TRBV28 and TRBJ1-5; D is ambiguous. CDR1 MDHEN and CDR2 SYDVKM come from the germline V gene. The CDR3 has 14 amino acids. V gave up 3 bases and J gave up 5 bases, with 11 bases separating them. For the CDR3, the DNA is TGTGCCAGCAGTTTCCTGGGGAAACATCAGCCCCAGCATTTT. Translating it yields CASSFLGKHQPQHF.

CDR3 DNA: TGTGCCATCAGTCCGATAGGGGGGCAGGTAGCAGATGAGCAGTTCTTC. It is translated as CAISPIGGQVADEQFF. The chain links TRBV10-3 to TRBJ2-1, with D perhaps assigned TRBD1 or TRBD2 (6 bases each). The CDR3 is made up of 16 amino acids. The germline V gene encodes CDR1 ENHRY and CDR2 SYGVKD. V lost 5 bases to trimming and J lost 8 bases, with 22 bases between them.

The CDR3 sequence: CASSRWTGTGGTEAFF. DNA for the CDR3: TGTGCCAGCAGCCGATGGACAGGGACGGGGGGCACTGAAGCTTTCTTT. J is TRBJ1-1 and V is TRBV28; 8 nucleotides agree with TRBD1. CDR1 and CDR2 from the germline V gene are MDHEN and SYDVKM. J lost 4 bases, V lost 6 bases, and 13 bases had no gene match. The CDR3 consists of 16 residues.

This chain connects TRBV11-2 to TRBJ2-7; 13 bases align to TRBD2. The CDR3 has 17 residues. Trimming took 1 base from V and 1 from J; bases not matched to a gene: 4. Germline CDR1 reads SGHAT; CDR2 reads FQNNGV. CDR3 coding DNA: TGTGCCAGCAGCTTAGCCCCGGGACTAGCGGGGTCCTACGAGCAGTACTTC. It translates to CASSLAPGLAGSYEQYF.

V and J are TRBV11-2 and TRBJ2-5, with 7 nucleotides matching TRBD2. Germline CDR1 SGHAT, CDR2 FQNNGV. CDR3 length: 15 residues. The V gene end was trimmed by 3 bases and the J gene end by 1 base; junction bases not matched to a gene: 5. CDR3 bases: TGTGCCAGCAGCTTTGGCGGGGGAAGCCAAGAGACCCAGTACTTC. Translated, it gives CASSFGGGSQETQYF.

The genes are TRBV7-8 and TRBJ2-5, with 9 bases matching TRBD2. The length of the CDR3 is 16 residues. V shed 1 base, J shed 5 bases, and the junction held 8 bases outside the gene matches. Per germline, CDR1 SGHVS and CDR2 FQNEAQ. This CDR3 is CASSLGPAGGPETQYF. The CDR3 coding sequence is TGTGCCAGCAGCTTAGGCCCAGCGGGGGGACCGGAGACCCAGTACTTC. The whole variable domain, filled in from reference TRBV7-8 and TRBJ2-5, reads GAGVSQSPRYKVAKRGQDVALRCDPISGHVSLFWYQQALGQGPEFLTYFQNEAQLDKSGLPSDRFFAERPEGSVSTLKIQRTQQEDSAVYLCASSLGPAGGPETQYFGPGTRLLVL.

The rearrangement uses TRBV5-6 and TRBJ1-3; D unclear. V was clipped by 2 bases and J by 4 bases, with 13 bases between them. This CDR3 contains 15 residues. Per the germline V gene, CDR1 is SGHDT and CDR2 is YYEEEE. The CDR3 nucleotides read TGTGCCAGCAGCTTCCATAGGTCGGACGGAAACACCATATATTTT. Translating gives CASSFHRSDGNTIYF.

The chain is built from TRBV29-1 and TRBJ1-2; 9 bases agree with TRBD1. The CDR3 length is 16 residues. The V and J ends lost 0 bases and 6 bases, in that order; junction bases with no gene match: 11. Germline lookup yields CDR1 SQVTM and CDR2 ANQGSEA. The CDR3 bases are TGCAGCGTTGAAGACGACGGGACAGGGAGTAAGGATGGCTACACCTTC. This translates into CSVEDDGTGSKDGYTF.

This clone was seen a single time. The J gene is TRBJ1-1, the V gene TRBV30; a weak D match, TRBD1 (5 bases). This CDR3 spans 11 amino acids. V lost 2 bases and J 5 bases, leaving 6 bases between the germline ends. Germline-derived CDR1 and CDR2 are GTSNPN and SVGIG (reference sequence). DNA of the CDR3: TGTGCCTGGAGTCCAGGGACTGAAGCTTTCTTT. This translates into CAWSPGTEAFF.

V and J are TRBV30 and TRBJ1-3, with 9 positions matching TRBD1. The CDR3 covers 15 residues. Trimming took 2 bases from V and 4 from J; bases not matched to a gene: 6. Looked up from germline, CDR1 is GTSNPN and CDR2 is SVGIG (reference sequence). This chain's CDR3 is CAWSSGQGWGNTIYF. CDR3 nucleotides: TGTGCCTGGAGTAGCGGACAGGGGTGGGGAAACACCATATATTTT.

The V call is TRBV12-5, the J call TRBJ2-1; 7 bases match TRBD1. The J segment lost 4 bases and the V segment lost 5 bases, leaving 11 bases of the junction unmatched. Germline V gene sequence: CDR1 LGHNT, CDR2 FRNRAP. The CDR3 has 16 residues. DNA of the CDR3: TGTGCTAGTGGTCGGGACAGCGAGACGATTTACAATGAGCAGTTCTTC. Protein sequence: CASGRDSETIYNEQFF. The full variable domain, in which reference TRBV12-5 and TRBJ2-1 provide the parts outside the CDR3, is DARVTQTPRHKVTEMGQEVTMRCQPILGHNTVFWYRQTMMQGLELLAYFRNRAPLDDSGMPKDRFSAEMPDATLATLKIQPSEPRDSAVYFCASGRDSETIYNEQFFGPGTRLTVL.

CDR3 region: CASSSGQLYEQYF. CDR3 DNA: TGTGCCAGTAGTTCGGGACAGCTCTACGAGCAGTACTTC. The chain uses TRBV19 and TRBJ2-7, with TRBD1 matching over 7 bases. CDR1 is LNHDA, CDR2 SQIVND, per germline (reference sequence). With V trimmed by 5 bases and J by 3 bases, 4 bases remained unmatched. CDR3 length: 13 residues.

This clone has only one observation. J is TRBJ1-1 and V is TRBV19, with a weak D call TRBD1 (6 bases). The CDR3 runs to 17 residues. Germline CDR1 LNHDA, CDR2 SQIVND (reference sequence). Trimming stripped 1 base from V and 2 bases from J, with 17 bases between. This CDR3 reads CASSIAPMEQGNTEAFF. The CDR3 DNA is TGTGCCAGTAGTATAGCCCCCATGGAACAGGGAAACACTGAAGCTTTCTTT.

The J gene is TRBJ2-1, the V gene TRBV11-2; D is perhaps TRBD2 (7 bases). Germline-derived CDR1 and CDR2 are SGHAT and FQNNGV. The V end lost 0 bases, the J end lost 0 bases, and 15 bases lay between the germline ends. The CDR3 length is 18 residues. The CDR3 loop reads CASSLDFGGGRSYNEQFF. DNA for the CDR3: TGTGCCAGCAGCTTAGACTTCGGCGGGGGCCGCTCCTACAATGAGCAGTTCTTC.

The rearrangement links TRBV6-5 to TRBJ2-7, with D possibly TRBD1 on 6 matching bases. The V gene's germline CDR1 is MNHEY and CDR2 SVGAGI. CDR3 length: 14 amino acids. V was trimmed by 6 bases and J by 3 bases, leaving 15 bases between them. DNA for the CDR3: TGTGCCAGCAGCTACGGTGGACAGAACTACGAGCAGTACTTC. It translates to CASSYGGQNYEQYF.

This clone was picked up one time. This chain joins TRBV4-3 and TRBJ2-4; 8 bases fit TRBD2. Losses at the gene ends were 0 bases for V and 9 bases for J; bases not matched to a gene: 10. The CDR3 is 16 amino acids. The germline CDR1 and CDR2 sequences are LGHNA and YSLEER. The chain's CDR3 is CASSQDRDGGAGIQYF. DNA for the CDR3: TGCGCCAGCAGCCAAGATAGGGACGGGGGGGCCGGCATTCAGTACTTC.

This rearrangement joins TRBV19 to TRBJ1-5; TRBD1 might be the D (6 bases). V gave up 9 bases and J gave up 0 bases, with 18 bases separating them. Germline CDR1 is LNHDA and CDR2 is SQIVND (reference sequence). The CDR3 consists of 16 residues. The CDR3: CASRWTAHHSNQPQHF. DNA for the CDR3: TGTGCCAGCCGATGGACAGCCCATCATAGCAATCAGCCCCAGCATTTT.

The chain uses TRBV7-2 and TRBJ1-6, with D unclear. The CDR3 length is 14 residues. Trimming pared 2 bases from V and 7 bases from J, leaving 9 bases between. The germline CDR1 and CDR2 sequences are SGHTA and FQGNSA. The CDR3: CASSLTTDNSPLHF. DNA of the CDR3: TGTGCCAGCAGCTTAACAACTGACAATTCACCCCTCCACTTT.

The V gene is TRBV5-6, the J gene TRBJ1-5; 8 positions match TRBD1. Germline loops: CDR1 SGHDT, CDR2 YYEEEE. With 0 bases clipped from V and 5 bases from J, the junction kept 10 bases outside the gene matches. CDR3 size: 17 residues. This CDR3 reads CASSLGRQGAIYQPQHF. The CDR3 nucleotides read TGTGCCAGCAGCTTGGGACGGCAGGGGGCGATTTATCAGCCCCAGCATTTT. The variable domain in full, with the rest retrieved from reference TRBV5-6 and TRBJ1-5, is DAGVTQSPTHLIKTRGQQVTLRCSPKSGHDTVSWYQQALGQGPQFIFQYYEEEERQRGNFPDRFSGHQFPNYSSELNVNALLLGDSALYLCASSLGRQGAIYQPQHFGDGTRLSIL.

The rearrangement joins TRBV27 to TRBJ2-1; D unresolved. V lost 2 bases, J lost 8 bases, and 10 bases lay in between. This CDR3 comprises 13 residues. From germline, CDR1 is MNHEY and CDR2 SMNVEV (reference sequence). The CDR3 nucleotides are TGTGCCAGCAGTTTACTCCGATACGATGAGCAGTTCTTC. This encodes CASSLLRYDEQFF.

V is TRBV28 and J is TRBJ2-7; unclear D gene. The V gene lost 2 bases and the J gene lost 2 bases, with 7 bases spanning the gap. Germline V gives CDR1 MDHEN, CDR2 SYDVKM. The CDR3 loop spans 13 amino acids. The CDR3 bases are TGTGCCAGCAGTTTAGCCAGCGCCTACGAGCAGTACTTC. Amino acids: CASSLASAYEQYF.